The rows below give T cell receptor beta chains drawn from one sample of a study of blood T cell repertoires in COVID-19. Using immunoSEQ multiplex PCR, the repertoire was profiled, and TCRdb retains in-frame clones only, with some absent. The sample lists 250,000 to 350,000 clones, roughly 87% occurring once. The sample comprised PBMCs or T cells enriched from blood (not recorded which). The source of these receptors is a woman in her 30s who had recovered from COVID-19. The CDR3 runs from the conserved cysteine through the conserved F or W. A D gene is named only where the DNA matches it firmly. Clone size is given for some rows only: seen once, a few or many times, or a class if the clone is expanded.

d_call: NA
v_call: TRBV19
j_call: TRBJ2-5
clone_size: NA
cdr3_aa: CASSRGGVDQETQYF
cdr3_nt: TGTGCCAGTAGTAGGGGGGGCGTGGATCAAGAGACCCAGTACTTC

d_call: TRBD2
v_call: TRBV25-1
j_call: TRBJ2-7
clone_size: NA
cdr3_aa: CASSDHASGGTSKQYF
cdr3_nt: TGTGCCAGCAGTGACCACGCTAGCGGGGGAACCTCTAAGCAGTACTTC

d_call: NA
v_call: TRBV19
j_call: TRBJ2-2
clone_size: NA
cdr3_aa: CASSIRTLNTGELFF
cdr3_nt: TGTGCCAGTAGTATTCGGACACTGAACACCGGGGAGCTGTTTTTT

d_call: NA
v_call: TRBV2
j_call: TRBJ1-2
clone_size: NA
cdr3_aa: CASSEEGRTFYGYTF
cdr3_nt: TGTGCCAGCAGTGAGGAAGGCCGGACATTTTATGGCTACACCTTC

d_call: NA
v_call: TRBV6-2/TRBV6-3
j_call: TRBJ1-1
clone_size: NA
cdr3_aa: CASSQGMNTEAFF
cdr3_nt: TGTGCCAGCAGTCAGGGGATGAACACTGAAGCTTTCTTT

d_call: TRBD1
v_call: TRBV5-4
j_call: TRBJ2-1
clone_size: once
cdr3_aa: CASSLRDRGTNEQFF
cdr3_nt: TGTGCCAGCAGCTTAAGGGACAGGGGCACCAATGAGCAGTTCTTC

d_call: TRBD1
v_call: TRBV5-4
j_call: TRBJ1-2
clone_size: NA
cdr3_aa: CASSEGQENNGYTF
cdr3_nt: TGTGCCAGCAGCGAGGGACAGGAGAACAATGGCTACACCTTC

d_call: NA
v_call: TRBV5-6
j_call: TRBJ2-2
clone_size: NA
cdr3_aa: CASSPQTGYGELFF
cdr3_nt: TGTGCCAGCAGCCCACAAACAGGGTACGGGGAGCTGTTTTTT

d_call: TRBD1
v_call: TRBV15
j_call: TRBJ2-7
clone_size: NA
cdr3_aa: CATRGQGADEQYF
cdr3_nt: TGTGCCACCAGAGGACAGGGGGCCGACGAGCAGTACTTC

d_call: NA
v_call: TRBV5-1
j_call: TRBJ1-2
clone_size: few
cdr3_aa: CASSEDGIGYTF
cdr3_nt: TGCGCCAGCAGCGAGGACGGGATCGGCTACACCTTC

d_call: TRBD1
v_call: TRBV6-5
j_call: TRBJ2-2
clone_size: NA
cdr3_aa: CAIKTGTGNSGELFF
cdr3_nt: TGTGCCATCAAAACCGGGACAGGCAATTCCGGGGAGCTGTTTTTT

d_call: TRBD2
v_call: TRBV7-2
j_call: TRBJ2-3
clone_size: once
cdr3_aa: CASGRGGSSDTQYF
cdr3_nt: TGTGCCAGCGGGCGGGGGGGCTCATCAGATACGCAGTATTTT

d_call: NA
v_call: TRBV7-9
j_call: TRBJ2-7
clone_size: NA
cdr3_aa: CASSPGAYEQYF
cdr3_nt: TGTGCCAGCAGCCCAGGGGCCTACGAGCAGTACTTC

d_call: TRBD1
v_call: TRBV23-1
j_call: TRBJ2-4
clone_size: NA
cdr3_aa: CASSQSQDRGDIQYF
cdr3_nt: TGCGCCAGCAGTCAATCCCAGGACAGGGGTGACATTCAGTACTTC

d_call: TRBD2
v_call: TRBV6-2/TRBV6-3
j_call: TRBJ2-3
clone_size: NA
cdr3_aa: CASSYPAGGQDTQYF
cdr3_nt: TGTGCCAGCAGTTACCCAGCGGGGGGGCAAGATACGCAGTATTTT

d_call: NA
v_call: TRBV30
j_call: TRBJ1-1
clone_size: NA
cdr3_aa: CAWRGRGKAEAFF
cdr3_nt: TGTGCCTGGAGAGGGAGAGGGAAGGCTGAAGCTTTCTTT

d_call: NA
v_call: TRBV7-2
j_call: TRBJ1-1
clone_size: NA
cdr3_aa: CASSLMRENTEAFF
cdr3_nt: TGTGCCAGCAGCTTAATGAGGGAGAACACTGAAGCTTTCTTT

d_call: NA
v_call: TRBV11-3
j_call: TRBJ1-1
clone_size: NA
cdr3_aa: CASSLDPGGEAFF
cdr3_nt: TGTGCCAGCAGCTTAGACCCCGGTGGTGAAGCTTTCTTT

d_call: NA
v_call: TRBV5-1
j_call: TRBJ2-4
clone_size: NA
cdr3_aa: CASSLGQENIQYF
cdr3_nt: TGCGCCAGCAGCTTGGGTCAGGAAAACATTCAGTACTTC

d_call: NA
v_call: TRBV19
j_call: TRBJ2-7
clone_size: once
cdr3_aa: CASSKNGEYEQYF
cdr3_nt: TGTGCCAGTAGTAAAAACGGGGAGTACGAGCAGTACTTC

d_call: TRBD1
v_call: TRBV5-4
j_call: TRBJ1-6
clone_size: NA
cdr3_aa: CASSLEGTVNSPLHF
cdr3_nt: TGTGCCAGCAGCTTGGAGGGGACAGTTAATTCACCCCTCCACTTT

d_call: NA
v_call: TRBV19
j_call: TRBJ1-6
clone_size: NA
cdr3_aa: CASTSPGRGYNSPLHF
cdr3_nt: TGTGCCAGTACCTCCCCGGGCAGGGGATATAATTCACCCCTCCACTTT

d_call: TRBD1
v_call: TRBV29-1
j_call: TRBJ1-1
clone_size: NA
cdr3_aa: CSASPRGLTEAFF
cdr3_nt: TGCAGCGCCTCACCCAGGGGGCTCACTGAAGCTTTCTTT

d_call: NA
v_call: TRBV27
j_call: TRBJ1-5
clone_size: NA
cdr3_aa: CASSAVQQGGNQPQHF
cdr3_nt: TGTGCCAGCAGTGCCGTCCAACAGGGCGGCAATCAGCCCCAGCATTTT

d_call: NA
v_call: TRBV30
j_call: TRBJ1-6
clone_size: NA
cdr3_aa: CAWSVGSYGRVRSPLHF
cdr3_nt: TGTGCCTGGAGTGTCGGGTCGTACGGCAGGGTGAGGTCACCCCTCCACTTT

d_call: TRBD1
v_call: TRBV19
j_call: TRBJ1-1
clone_size: NA
cdr3_aa: CASRPPDRLNTEAFF
cdr3_nt: TGTGCCAGTAGACCCCCGGACAGGCTGAACACTGAAGCTTTCTTT

d_call: NA
v_call: TRBV4-3
j_call: TRBJ1-1
clone_size: NA
cdr3_aa: CASSPARGNTEAFF
cdr3_nt: TGCGCCAGCAGCCCGGCGCGCGGGAACACTGAAGCTTTCTTT

d_call: TRBD1
v_call: TRBV18
j_call: TRBJ1-2
clone_size: NA
cdr3_aa: CASSPPSGRGRPLGYTF
cdr3_nt: TGTGCCAGCTCACCACCCTCGGGCAGGGGGAGACCCTTGGGCTACACCTTC

d_call: NA
v_call: TRBV4-1
j_call: TRBJ1-2
clone_size: NA
cdr3_aa: CASSQAASRGGYTF
cdr3_nt: TGCGCCAGCAGCCAAGCAGCTTCCCGGGGTGGCTACACCTTC

d_call: TRBD1
v_call: TRBV14
j_call: TRBJ1-4
clone_size: NA
cdr3_aa: CASRQTGGGEKLFF
cdr3_nt: TGTGCCAGCAGGCAGACAGGGGGCGGTGAAAAACTGTTTTTT

d_call: NA
v_call: TRBV5-1
j_call: TRBJ1-1
clone_size: NA
cdr3_aa: CASSHFDKNTEAFF
cdr3_nt: TGCGCCAGCAGTCATTTTGACAAGAACACTGAAGCTTTCTTT

d_call: NA
v_call: TRBV7-3
j_call: TRBJ1-2
clone_size: few
cdr3_aa: CASSLTTHHGYTF
cdr3_nt: TGTGCCAGCAGCTTAACGACACACCATGGCTACACCTTC

d_call: NA
v_call: TRBV7-2
j_call: TRBJ1-1
clone_size: NA
cdr3_aa: CASSLEGGGTEAFF
cdr3_nt: TGTGCCAGCAGCTTAGAGGGGGGGGGCACTGAAGCTTTCTTT

d_call: TRBD1
v_call: TRBV6-5
j_call: TRBJ1-2
clone_size: NA
cdr3_aa: CASTPGTAYGYTF
cdr3_nt: TGTGCCAGCACCCCAGGGACAGCCTATGGCTACACCTTC

d_call: NA
v_call: TRBV6-5
j_call: TRBJ1-1
clone_size: NA
cdr3_aa: CASSSSGEGTEAFF
cdr3_nt: TGTGCCAGCAGTTCTTCAGGGGAAGGGACTGAAGCTTTCTTT

d_call: NA
v_call: TRBV5-1
j_call: TRBJ1-1
clone_size: NA
cdr3_aa: CASSLARGGTEAFF
cdr3_nt: TGCGCCAGCAGCTTGGCCAGGGGTGGCACTGAAGCTTTCTTT

d_call: TRBD1
v_call: TRBV27
j_call: TRBJ2-1
clone_size: NA
cdr3_aa: CASSSRQGAYNEQFF
cdr3_nt: TGTGCCAGCAGTTCTCGACAGGGGGCCTACAATGAGCAGTTCTTC

d_call: NA
v_call: TRBV6-5
j_call: TRBJ2-2
clone_size: once
cdr3_aa: CASSPRTAGELFF
cdr3_nt: TGTGCCAGCAGTCCTAGGACAGCCGGGGAGCTGTTTTTT

d_call: TRBD1
v_call: TRBV9
j_call: TRBJ1-2
clone_size: few
cdr3_aa: CASSVAPDRGKRGYTF
cdr3_nt: TGTGCCAGCAGCGTAGCCCCGGACAGGGGGAAAAGAGGCTACACCTTC

d_call: TRBD2
v_call: TRBV10-3
j_call: TRBJ2-7
clone_size: NA
cdr3_aa: CAISDPGGAGYEQYF
cdr3_nt: TGTGCCATCAGTGACCCCGGGGGGGCCGGCTACGAGCAGTACTTC

d_call: NA
v_call: TRBV5-1
j_call: TRBJ1-5
clone_size: few
cdr3_aa: CASSLELNQPQHF
cdr3_nt: TGCGCCAGCAGCTTGGAACTGAATCAGCCCCAGCATTTT

d_call: NA
v_call: TRBV7-2
j_call: TRBJ1-2
clone_size: NA
cdr3_aa: CASSLEGLSSLNGGYTF
cdr3_nt: TGTGCCAGCAGCTTAGAGGGACTCTCATCCCTAAATGGAGGCTACACCTTC

d_call: NA
v_call: TRBV18
j_call: TRBJ2-7
clone_size: once
cdr3_aa: CASSPGQGHSEQYF
cdr3_nt: TGTGCCAGCTCACCGGGACAAGGGCATTCCGAGCAGTACTTC

d_call: NA
v_call: TRBV4-3
j_call: TRBJ2-2
clone_size: NA
cdr3_aa: CASRSGALTGELFF
cdr3_nt: TGCGCCAGCAGGTCAGGGGCCCTGACCGGGGAGCTGTTTTTT

d_call: NA
v_call: TRBV27
j_call: TRBJ2-7
clone_size: NA
cdr3_aa: CASSPGRGPYEQYF
cdr3_nt: TGTGCCAGCAGCCCCGGGCGGGGGCCCTACGAGCAGTACTTC

d_call: TRBD2
v_call: TRBV6-5
j_call: TRBJ2-3
clone_size: NA
cdr3_aa: CASSYRTRDTQYF
cdr3_nt: TGTGCCAGCAGTTACCGGACTAGGGATACGCAGTATTTT

d_call: NA
v_call: TRBV30
j_call: TRBJ1-2
clone_size: NA
cdr3_aa: CAWGGGLGGYTF
cdr3_nt: TGTGCCTGGGGAGGAGGGCTCGGTGGCTACACCTTC

d_call: NA
v_call: TRBV6-5
j_call: TRBJ2-7
clone_size: once
cdr3_aa: CASSSSAGGQYF
cdr3_nt: TGTGCCAGCAGTTCCTCCGCCGGCGGGCAGTACTTC

d_call: NA
v_call: TRBV19
j_call: TRBJ1-1
clone_size: NA
cdr3_aa: CASSSRGDTEAFF
cdr3_nt: TGTGCCAGTAGTTCCAGGGGTGACACTGAAGCTTTCTTT

d_call: NA
v_call: TRBV2
j_call: TRBJ2-3
clone_size: NA
cdr3_aa: CASSEGPGYTDTQYF
cdr3_nt: TGTGCCAGCAGTGAAGGGCCGGGTTACACAGATACGCAGTATTTT

d_call: TRBD1
v_call: TRBV15
j_call: TRBJ1-5
clone_size: NA
cdr3_aa: CATAGGGTGSNQPQHF
cdr3_nt: TGTGCCACCGCGGGAGGTGGGACAGGGAGCAATCAGCCCCAGCATTTT

d_call: NA
v_call: TRBV2
j_call: TRBJ1-2
clone_size: NA
cdr3_aa: CASSDMRAYGYTF
cdr3_nt: TGTGCCAGCAGTGACATGCGGGCCTATGGCTACACCTTC